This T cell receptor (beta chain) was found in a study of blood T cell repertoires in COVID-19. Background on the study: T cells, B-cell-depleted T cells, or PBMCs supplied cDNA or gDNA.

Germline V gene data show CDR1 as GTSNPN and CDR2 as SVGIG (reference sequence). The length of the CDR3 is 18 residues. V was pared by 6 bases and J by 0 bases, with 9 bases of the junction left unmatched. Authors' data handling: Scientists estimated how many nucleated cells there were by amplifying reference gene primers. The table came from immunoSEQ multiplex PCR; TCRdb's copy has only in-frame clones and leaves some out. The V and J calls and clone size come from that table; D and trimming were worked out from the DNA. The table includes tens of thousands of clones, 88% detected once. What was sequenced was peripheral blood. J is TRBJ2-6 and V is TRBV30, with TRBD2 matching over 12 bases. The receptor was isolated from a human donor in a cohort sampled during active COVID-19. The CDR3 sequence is CACPTSGRYGSGANVLTF. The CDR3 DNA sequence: TGTGCCTGCCCGACTAGCGGGAGATATGGCTCTGGGGCCAACGTCCTGACTTTC. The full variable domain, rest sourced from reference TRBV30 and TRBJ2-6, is SQTIHQWPATLVQPVGSPLSLECTVEGTSNPNLYWYRQAAGRGLQLLFYSVGIGQISSEVPQNLSASRPQDRQFILSSKKLLLSDSGFYLCACPTSGRYGSGANVLTFGAGSRLTVL.